Listed below are T cell receptor beta chains from one sample, sequenced in a study of beta chain features in type 1 diabetes. Assay used: immunoSEQ multiplex PCR; TCRdb lists only in-frame clones, some missing. The sample lists hundreds of thousands of clones, about a sixth seen once, with 0.093% in the top ten. The specimen sequenced was naive CD4+ T cells from blood. These receptors all stem from a man aged 18 to 30 in good health. The CDR3 runs from the conserved cysteine through the conserved F or W. The D gene is left open where the match is weak. The size field is filled for only some rows; it gives once, few, many or a size class.

>TRBJ2-1|-|TRBV5-4|TRBD1
CASSSPGQGLNNEQFF
TGTGCCAGCAGCTCCCCGGGACAGGGATTGAACAATGAGCAGTTCTTC
>TRBJ1-1|-|TRBV14|-
CASSQGGQRKTEAFF
TGTGCCAGCAGCCAAGGGGGCCAAAGGAAGACTGAAGCTTTCTTT
>TRBJ2-7|-|TRBV28|-
CASSFGEPYEQYF
TGTGCCAGCAGTTTCGGGGAGCCCTACGAGCAGTACTTC
>TRBJ2-5|-|TRBV7-8|TRBD2
CASSPQLAGGVTQYF
TGTGCCAGCAGCCCACAACTAGCGGGGGGTGTGACCCAGTACTTC
>TRBJ2-1|-|TRBV5-1|TRBD2
CASRVSGSHNEQFF
TGCGCCAGCCGCGTGAGCGGGAGTCACAATGAGCAGTTCTTC
>TRBJ2-5|-|TRBV29-1|TRBD1
CSTGDGETQYF
TGCAGCACAGGGGATGGAGAGACCCAGTACTTC
>TRBJ1-3|-|TRBV20-1|-
CSARSGNTIYF
TGCAGTGCTAGATCTGGAAACACCATATATTTT
>TRBJ2-2|-|TRBV11-2|-
CASSLMRDTGELFF
TGTGCCAGCAGCCTCATGCGGGACACCGGGGAGCTGTTTTTT
>TRBJ1-6|few|TRBV7-8|TRBD1
CASSLEGQPLSLHF
TGTGCCAGCAGCTTAGAGGGACAGCCTCTTTCCCTCCACTTT
>TRBJ1-1|few|TRBV15|-
CATSTTSGGTEAFF
TGTGCCACCAGCACTACATCGGGGGGCACTGAAGCTTTCTTT
>TRBJ1-2|-|TRBV30|-
CAWISMRVLLTGDRYGYTF
TGTGCCTGGATCAGTATGAGGGTGCTACTGACAGGAGATCGGTATGGCTACACCTTC
>TRBJ1-1|few|TRBV27|-
CASSSLQGRTEAFF
TGTGCCAGCAGTTCGTTACAGGGTAGGACTGAAGCTTTCTTT
>TRBJ2-5|-|TRBV6-6|TRBD1
CASSPGQGSQETQYF
TGTGCCAGCAGTCCCGGACAGGGGAGCCAAGAGACCCAGTACTTC
>TRBJ2-7|-|TRBV25-1|TRBD1
CASSGDRSYEQYF
TGTGCCAGCAGTGGGGACAGGTCCTACGAGCAGTACTTC
>TRBJ1-5|few|TRBV7-3|-
CASSLSGGPGPQHF
TGTGCCAGCAGCTTAAGTGGGGGGCCCGGACCCCAGCATTTT
>TRBJ2-3|few|TRBV5-1|-
CASSLGGPAGTDTQYF
TGCGCCAGCAGCTTGGGGGGCCCGGCCGGCACAGATACGCAGTATTTT
>TRBJ1-2|few|TRBV30|-
CAWSVWHRNRDNYGYTF
TGTGCCTGGAGTGTTTGGCACCGTAACCGAGATAACTATGGCTACACCTTC
>TRBJ2-5|-|TRBV7-3|TRBD2
CASSRGLAGGEETQYF
TGTGCCAGCAGCCGGGGACTAGCGGGAGGGGAAGAGACCCAGTACTTC
>TRBJ1-2|few|TRBV4-3|TRBD1
CASSQTGVASYGYTF
TGCGCCAGCAGCCAGACAGGGGTAGCCTCCTATGGCTACACCTTC
>TRBJ2-7|-|TRBV4-2|-
CASSQDAGKSSYEQYF
TGTGCCAGCAGCCAAGATGCCGGGAAAAGCTCCTACGAGCAGTACTTC
>TRBJ2-7|few|TRBV7-2|-
CASSLGGMPSYEQYF
TGTGCCAGCAGCTTAGGCGGCATGCCCTCCTACGAGCAGTACTTC
>TRBJ2-1|few|TRBV5-1|-
CASSLDGGQPYNEQFF
TGCGCCAGCAGCTTGGACGGAGGGCAGCCTTACAATGAGCAGTTCTTC
>TRBJ2-3|-|TRBV5-1|-
CASSPGTSSTDTQYF
TGCGCCAGCAGCCCCGGGACATCTAGCACAGATACGCAGTATTTT
>TRBJ2-1|few|TRBV29-1|-
CSALGGTNNEQFF
TGCAGCGCCCTCGGAGGCACAAACAATGAGCAGTTCTTC
>TRBJ2-6|few|TRBV10-3|-
CAISDAGAGANVLTF
TGTGCCATCAGTGACGCAGGGGCTGGGGCCAACGTCCTGACTTTC
>TRBJ1-1|-|TRBV5-1|-
CASSPDGRGNTEAFF
TGCGCCAGCAGCCCCGACGGCCGGGGGAACACTGAAGCTTTCTTT
>TRBJ2-6|-|TRBV28|TRBD1
CASSLQGVAGANVLTF
TGTGCCAGCAGTTTACAGGGGGTAGCTGGGGCCAACGTCCTGACTTTC
>TRBJ2-4|few|TRBV29-1|-
CSVEEGGRGGVAKNIQYF
TGCAGCGTTGAAGAAGGCGGCCGGGGCGGGGTAGCCAAAAACATTCAGTACTTC
>TRBJ2-1|few|TRBV9|TRBD2
CASSGQTSAAGQFF
TGTGCCAGCAGCGGACAGACTAGCGCAGCAGGGCAGTTCTTC
>TRBJ2-6|few|TRBV9|-
CASSQNPGANVLTF
TGTGCCAGCAGCCAGAACCCTGGGGCCAACGTCCTGACTTTC
>TRBJ1-1|-|TRBV5-4|-
CASSLALPPAEAFF
TGTGCCAGCAGCTTGGCGCTGCCCCCCGCTGAAGCTTTCTTT
>TRBJ2-3|-|TRBV5-1|-
CASSLVSTDTQYF
TGCGCCAGCAGCTTAGTCAGCACAGATACGCAGTATTTT
>TRBJ2-4|few|TRBV7-9|TRBD1
CASSLDKTGQGRKNIQYF
TGTGCCAGCAGCTTAGACAAAACTGGACAGGGAAGAAAAAACATTCAGTACTTC
>TRBJ1-1|-|TRBV18|TRBD1
CASSPVAGQSNTEAFF
TGTGCCAGCTCACCTGTTGCGGGACAGTCAAACACTGAAGCTTTCTTT
>TRBJ2-7|-|TRBV5-1|-
CASSLGRHYEQYF
TGCGCCAGCAGCTTGGGGCGGCACTACGAGCAGTACTTC
>TRBJ2-7|-|TRBV7-2|-
CASSLGTGSYEQYF
TGTGCCAGCAGCTTAGGAACAGGGTCATACGAGCAGTACTTC
>TRBJ2-6|-|TRBV5-1|TRBD1
CASSFAGTGLSGANVLTF
TGCGCCAGCAGCTTCGCCGGGACAGGGCTTTCTGGGGCCAACGTCCTGACTTTC
>TRBJ1-2|-|TRBV18|-
CASSPGSQGGYSGYTF
TGTGCCAGCTCACCTGGCTCACAGGGAGGCTATTCAGGCTACACCTTC
>TRBJ2-1|few|TRBV6-1|TRBD2
CASRLAGGGNEQFF
TGTGCCAGCAGACTAGCGGGAGGAGGTAATGAGCAGTTCTTC
>TRBJ2-5|few|TRBV7-3|TRBD1
CASSLERTGSQTQYF
TGTGCCAGCAGCTTAGAAAGGACAGGGAGTCAGACCCAGTACTTC
>TRBJ1-1|-|TRBV27|-
CASSTRPGGVTEAFF
TGTGCCAGCAGTACCCGTCCGGGAGGGGTGACTGAAGCTTTCTTT
>TRBJ2-1|few|TRBV4-2|-
CASSPQDSYNEQFF
TGTGCCAGCAGCCCCCAGGATTCCTACAATGAGCAGTTCTTC
>TRBJ1-2|-|TRBV29-1|-
CSAQNDGNYGYTF
TGCAGCGCCCAGAATGACGGGAACTATGGCTACACCTTC
>TRBJ2-1|-|TRBV4-1|TRBD2
CASSQATGLAGGEQFF
TGCGCCAGCAGCCAAGCGACCGGGCTAGCGGGAGGAGAGCAGTTCTTC
>TRBJ2-4|few|TRBV2|-
CASARDSQLNIQYF
TGTGCCAGCGCCCGGGACTCCCAACTAAACATTCAGTACTTC